These 4 T cell receptor beta chains share one sample of origin, sequenced in a study of blood T cell repertoires in COVID-19. Measured with immunoSEQ multiplex PCR; TCRdb has only the in-frame clones, and not every one. This sample yields about 400,000 clones, of which 80% to 90% are seen a single time; about 10% belongs to the top ten. The sample consisted of PBMCs or T cells enriched from blood (not recorded which). The receptors here all came from a woman in her forties or fifties who had recovered from COVID-19.

This clone was recorded only once. The chain employs TRBV6-4 and TRBJ2-1; tentatively, D is TRBD1 (5 bases). Trimming removed 0 bases from V and 0 bases from J, with 12 bases in between. CDR3 length equals 17 residues. CDR1 MRHNA and CDR2 SNTAGT come from the germline V gene. The DNA of the CDR3 is TGTGCCAGCAGTGACTCGGGCAGGGCGATCTCCTACAATGAGCAGTTCTTC. Its translation is CASSDSGRAISYNEQFF.

J is TRBJ1-1 and V is TRBV11-2; 8 bases are shared with TRBD1. The CDR3 length is 12 residues. Unmatched junction bases numbered 5, after V lost 6 bases and J lost 8 bases. CDR1 is SGHAT and CDR2 is FQNNGV in the germline V gene. CDR3 nucleotide sequence: TGTGCCAGCAGACCTACAGGGGGAGAAGCTTTCTTT. Its translation is CASRPTGGEAFF. The full variable domain, completed using reference TRBV11-2 and TRBJ1-1, is EAGVAQSPRYKIIEKRQSVAFWCNPISGHATLYWYQQILGQGPKLLIQFQNNGVVDDSQLPKDRFSAERLKGVDSTLKIQPAKLEDSAVYLCASRPTGGEAFFGQGTRLTVV.

V is TRBV5-4 and J is TRBJ2-2; 7 nucleotides match TRBD2. The CDR3 consists of 17 residues. J gave up 3 bases and V 2 bases, and 10 bases lay outside the gene matches. Germline CDR1 SGHNT, CDR2 YYREEE (reference sequence). In DNA form, the CDR3 reads TGTGCCAGCAGCTTCCCCACGGGGGGACCTTACACCGGGGAGCTGTTTTTT. Encoded protein: CASSFPTGGPYTGELFF.

The V and J genes are TRBV19 and TRBJ2-3, with D possibly matching TRBD1 (6 bases). The V end was cut by 8 bases, the J end by 1 base, with 10 bases between. The CDR3 totals 13 residues. Germline CDR1 is LNHDA and CDR2 is SQIVND (reference sequence). CDR3 region: CASSPGGTDTQYF. The CDR3 DNA follows: TGTGCCAGTTCACCAGGGGGCACAGATACGCAGTATTTT.